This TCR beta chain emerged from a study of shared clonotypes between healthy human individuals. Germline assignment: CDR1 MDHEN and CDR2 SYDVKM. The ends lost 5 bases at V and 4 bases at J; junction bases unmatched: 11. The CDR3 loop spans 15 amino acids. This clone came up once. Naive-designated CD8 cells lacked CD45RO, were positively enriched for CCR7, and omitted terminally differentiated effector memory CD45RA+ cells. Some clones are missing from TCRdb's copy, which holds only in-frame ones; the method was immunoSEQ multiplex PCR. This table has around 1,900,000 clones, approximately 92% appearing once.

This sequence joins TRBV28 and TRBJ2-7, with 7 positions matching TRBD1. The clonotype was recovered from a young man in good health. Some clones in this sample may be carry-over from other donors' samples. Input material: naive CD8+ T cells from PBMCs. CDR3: CASSPIRQGLYEQYF. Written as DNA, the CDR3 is TGTGCCAGCAGTCCGATACGACAGGGTTTATACGAGCAGTACTTC.